Listed below are T cell receptor beta chains from one sample, sequenced in a study of blood T cell repertoires in COVID-19. Profiled with immunoSEQ multiplex PCR; TCRdb holds only in-frame clones, not every one. There are around 150,000 clones in the sample; just under 85% occur only once, and around 6.5% lies in the top ten. Sequencing was performed on PBMCs or T cells enriched from blood (not recorded which). These receptors all stem from a woman aged 40 to 49 who had recovered from COVID-19. CDR3s include the opening cysteine and the closing phenylalanine or tryptophan. The D gene is left open where the match is weak.

D	J	V	CDR3
NA	TRBJ2-7	TRBV7-8	CASSPSLLYEQYF
NA	TRBJ1-1	TRBV7-9	CASSLPKDSFPEAFF
TRBD1	TRBJ1-2	TRBV19	CASSIVRDRGHGYTF
TRBD1	TRBJ1-1	TRBV5-1	CASSQDRVTEAFF
NA	TRBJ2-2	TRBV4-2	CASSQDSSNTGELFF
TRBD1	TRBJ1-1	TRBV3-1/TRBV3-2	CASSPFYRGPGRVTFF
TRBD1	TRBJ1-2	TRBV5-4	CASSLGRDRSSYGYTF
NA	TRBJ2-1	TRBV5-4	CASSQTKGEQFF
TRBD2	TRBJ2-2	TRBV11-3	CASSLVTSGTGELFF
TRBD1	TRBJ1-4	TRBV19	CASRDRGSVSEKLFF